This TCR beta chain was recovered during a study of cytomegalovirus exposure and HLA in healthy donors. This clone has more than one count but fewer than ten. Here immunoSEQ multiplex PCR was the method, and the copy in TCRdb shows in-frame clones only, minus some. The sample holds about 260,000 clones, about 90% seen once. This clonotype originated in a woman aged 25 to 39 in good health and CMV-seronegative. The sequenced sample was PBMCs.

CDR3 in amino acids: CASVRGGSQPQHF. In DNA form, the CDR3 reads TGTGCCAGCGTCAGGGGGGGATCTCAGCCCCAGCATTTT. The rearrangement links TRBV28 to TRBJ1-5, with TRBD1 matching 7 bases. Looked up from germline, CDR1 is MDHEN and CDR2 is SYDVKM. Trimming took 8 bases from V and 6 from J; bases not matched to a gene: 7. This CDR3 contains 13 residues. Complete variable domain (other parts from reference TRBV28 and TRBJ1-5): DVKVTQSSRYLVKRTGEKVFLECVQDMDHENMFWYRQDPGLGLRLIYFSYDVKMKEKGDIPEGYSVSREKKERFSLILESASTNQTSMYLCASVRGGSQPQHFGDGTRLSIL.